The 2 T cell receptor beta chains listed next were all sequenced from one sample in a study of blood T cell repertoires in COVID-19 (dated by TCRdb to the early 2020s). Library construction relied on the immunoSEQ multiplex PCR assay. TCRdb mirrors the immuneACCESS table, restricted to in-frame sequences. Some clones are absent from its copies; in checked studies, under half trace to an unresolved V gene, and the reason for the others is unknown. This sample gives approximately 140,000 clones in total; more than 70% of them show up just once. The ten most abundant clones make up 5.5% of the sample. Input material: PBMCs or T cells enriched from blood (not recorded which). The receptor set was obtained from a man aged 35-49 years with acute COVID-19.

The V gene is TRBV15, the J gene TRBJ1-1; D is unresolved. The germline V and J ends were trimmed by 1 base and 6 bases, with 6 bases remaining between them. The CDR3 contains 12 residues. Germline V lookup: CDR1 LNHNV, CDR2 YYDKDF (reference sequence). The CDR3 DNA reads TGTGCCACCAGCAGAGTACAGTCTGAAGCTTTCTTT. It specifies CATSRVQSEAFF.

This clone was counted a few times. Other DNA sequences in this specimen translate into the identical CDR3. CDR3 nucleotide sequence: TGTGCCAGCAGCCTAAGGACAGGGAACACTGAAGCTTTCTTT. Its protein product is CASSLRTGNTEAFF. The genes are TRBV14 and TRBJ1-1; 7 bases map to TRBD1. Germline V lookup: CDR1 SGHDN, CDR2 FVKESK. The junction had 3 bases not matched to a gene; V was cut back by 4 bases and J by 1 base. This CDR3 spans 14 amino acids.